The next 26 T cell receptor beta chains were all read from a single sample in a study of blood T cells in healthy people across ages. The second PCR ran about 6 to 12 cycles with a sample-barcoded 5' primer and J-beta primers. TCRdb re-called the 5' RACE reads through MiXCR, storing one row per CDR3 protein. The sample yields about 1.6 million distinct CDR3 sequences, 34% seen once. Sequenced sample: blood. Every receptor here comes from a woman under 40 in good health.

The chain has TRBV27 and TRBJ2-3, with 16 nucleotides matching TRBD2. V gave up 8 bases and J gave up 8 bases; unmatched junction bases: 13. This CDR3 region has 17 residues. Germline V CDR1 and CDR2: MNHEY, SMNVEV (reference sequence). The CDR3 here is CASGAPTGLAGGGTQYF. CDR3 nucleotides: TGTGCCAGCGGCGCCCCTACGGGACTAGCGGGAGGGGGTACGCAGTATTTT.

A remark on this clonotype: A much larger clone differs from this one at a single base, so this may be a read error. The CDR3 coding sequence is TGCGCCAGCAGCTTCCGGGTTAGCGAGGGGGCCATTGAGCAGTTCTTC. Residues: CASSFRVSEGAIEQFF. This sequence joins TRBV4-1 and TRBJ2-1, with TRBD1 identical over 7 bases. Germline lookup yields CDR1 MGHRA and CDR2 YSYEKL. Germline trimming cut 5 bases from V and 9 bases from J; bases unmatched to any gene: 16. The CDR3 length is 16 residues.

The chain carries TRBV12-5 and TRBJ1-1; weak D call: TRBD1 (5 bases). This CDR3 has 11 residues. Trimming pared 3 bases from V and 10 bases from J, leaving 9 bases between. Germline V gives CDR1 LGHNT, CDR2 FRNRAP. In DNA, the CDR3 is TGTGCTAGTGGTTTTGGGGGGACAGCTTTCTTT. It codes for CASGFGGTAFF.

This clonotype has just a few counts. The chain employs TRBV9 and TRBJ2-7, with 7 bases fitting TRBD1. The CDR3 loop spans 16 amino acids. J lost 0 bases, V lost 0 bases, and 6 bases had no gene match. The germline V gene has CDR1 SGDLS and CDR2 YYNGEE. For the CDR3, the DNA is TGTGCCAGCAGCGTAGGGGTCAGGGGGAGCTCCTACGAGCAGTACTTC. Its protein is CASSVGVRGSSYEQYF.

In its sample, this clonotype was seen a few times. The rearrangement joins TRBV5-1 to TRBJ1-1; a possible D gene is TRBD1 (5 bases). V was cut by 4 bases and J by 3 bases, with 16 bases left in between. CDR3 length: 15 residues. Germline CDR1 SGHRS, CDR2 YFSETQ. The CDR3 protein is CASSPPKGSDTEAFF. The CDR3, as DNA: TGCGCCAGCAGCCCACCGAAGGGGTCGGACACTGAAGCTTTCTTT.

The chain links TRBV9 to TRBJ2-1; the match to TRBD1 covers 10 bases. The CDR3 loop spans 15 amino acids. Germline lookup yields CDR1 SGDLS and CDR2 YYNGEE. V dropped 3 bases and J dropped 4; count of bases not matched to a gene: 4. CDR3 region: CASSAGDRGYNEQFF. The CDR3 DNA follows: TGTGCCAGCAGCGCAGGGGACAGGGGTTACAATGAGCAGTTCTTC.

The rearrangement joins TRBV6-5 to TRBJ2-3; 9 bases are shared with TRBD2. V lost 2 bases, J lost 0 bases, and 9 bases stayed unmatched. The CDR3 totals 18 residues. Germline CDR1 MNHEY, CDR2 SVGAGI. The CDR3 loop reads CASSYRPSGEFSTDTQYF. The CDR3 DNA sequence: TGTGCCAGCAGTTACCGACCTAGCGGGGAGTTTAGCACAGATACGCAGTATTTT.

This clonotype was counted at least ten times. This rearrangement joins TRBV12-3 or TRBV12-4 to TRBJ2-7, with TRBD2 matching over 12 bases. With V trimmed by 7 bases and J by 0 bases, 7 bases remained unmatched. This CDR3 comprises 16 residues. Here the CDR3 DNA reads TGTGCCAGCACCGGAACTAGCGGGAGGTCCTCCTACGAGCAGTACTTC. Protein product: CASTGTSGRSSYEQYF.

This clonotype was counted between two and nine times. The rearrangement joins TRBV10-3 to TRBJ2-3, with TRBD2 identical over 10 bases. V trimming: 8 bases; J trimming: 0 bases; junction bases outside the gene matches: 8. Germline lookup yields CDR1 ENHRY and CDR2 SYGVKD. The CDR3 covers 16 residues. In nucleotides, the CDR3 is TGTGCCATCGGGCTAGCGGGAGAATCCAGCACAGATACGCAGTATTTT. Translation gives CAIGLAGESSTDTQYF.

The chain uses TRBV6-2 or TRBV6-3 and TRBJ2-7; TRBD2 matches 10 bases. V shed 2 bases, J shed 0 bases, and the junction held 4 bases outside the gene matches. The CDR3 consists of 16 residues. CDR1 and CDR2 from the germline V gene are MNHEY and SVGEGT. The CDR3 nucleotides read TGTGCCAGCAGTTACCCCCCTAGCGGGAGCTCCTACGAGCAGTACTTC. Translating it yields CASSYPPSGSSYEQYF.

The rearrangement uses TRBV6-2 or TRBV6-3 and TRBJ2-5; TRBD2 is a possible D gene (6 bases). The germline gives CDR1 MNHEY, CDR2 SVGEGT. This CDR3 spans 14 amino acids. The V end was cut by 4 bases, the J end by 7 bases, with 16 bases between. This chain's CDR3 is CASSSDTAGGTQYF. Written as DNA, the CDR3 is TGTGCCAGCAGTTCAGACACCGCCGGGGGGACCCAGTACTTC.

CDR3 protein: CASSYPGHPNTEAFF. The CDR3 DNA reads as TGTGCCAGCAGTTACCCGGGACACCCGAACACTGAAGCTTTCTTT. The rearrangement uses TRBV6-6 and TRBJ1-1; a weak D match, TRBD1 (6 bases). Germline V gene sequence: CDR1 MNHNY, CDR2 SVGAGI (reference sequence). The V gene lost 2 bases and the J gene lost 1 base, with 11 bases spanning the gap. The CDR3 has 15 amino acids.

V and J are TRBV6-1 and TRBJ1-2; maybe TRBD1 (5 bases). Trimming shortened V by 7 bases and J by 4 bases, and 16 bases separated the two germline ends. The CDR3 is made up of 14 amino acids. CDR1 and CDR2 (germline): MNHNS, SASEGT. The CDR3 here is CASTKPGPIYGYTF. The CDR3 coding sequence is TGTGCCAGCACAAAACCGGGGCCTATCTATGGCTACACCTTC.

This clonotype was found a few times. The chain joins TRBV5-8 to TRBJ1-6; 10 positions agree with TRBD1. V shed 3 bases, J shed 9 bases, and the junction held 3 bases outside the gene matches. This CDR3 contains 14 residues. Germline lookup yields CDR1 SGHTS and CDR2 YDEGEE. The CDR3 region is CASSSTGGPSPLHF. The CDR3 DNA reads TGTGCCAGCAGCTCGACAGGGGGCCCTTCACCCCTCCACTTT.

This clonotype occurred many times. The V and J genes are TRBV10-3 and TRBJ2-3, with a possible D match to TRBD1 (5 bases). The CDR3 covers 15 residues. Trimming stripped 2 bases from V and 3 bases from J, with 12 bases between. Germline CDR1 is ENHRY and CDR2 is SYGVKD. CDR3 protein: CAISEPDRRTDTQYF. The CDR3 nucleotides are TGTGCCATCAGTGAGCCTGACAGACGAACAGATACGCAGTATTTT.

This clonotype was picked up a small number of times. The chain employs TRBV10-3 and TRBJ2-7; 7 nucleotides match TRBD1. Per germline, CDR1 ENHRY and CDR2 SYGVKD. J lost 4 bases, V lost 2 bases, and 20 bases had no gene match. CDR3 length: 19 residues. CDR3 sequence (DNA): TGTGCCATCAGTGAGCCCACCGCGGTGGGAAGGGGGCACCTTTACGAGCAGTACTTC. Encoded protein: CAISEPTAVGRGHLYEQYF.

This rearrangement joins TRBV30 to TRBJ2-7, with D possibly matching TRBD1 (5 bases). The CDR3 consists of 16 residues. V lost 0 bases, J lost 5 bases, and 20 bases lay in between. Germline V CDR1 and CDR2: GTSNPN, SVGIG (reference sequence). CDR3 in DNA: TGTGCCTGGAGTGTAGGTTCCTGGGGCAGACCTAACGAGCAGTACTTC. Amino acids: CAWSVGSWGRPNEQYF. Together with reference TRBV30 and TRBJ2-7, the CDR3 gives the full variable domain: SQTIHQWPATLVQPVGSPLSLECTVEGTSNPNLYWYRQAAGRGLQLLFYSVGIGQISSEVPQNLSASRPQDRQFILSSKKLLLSDSGFYLCAWSVGSWGRPNEQYFGPGTRLTVT.

The chain employs TRBV7-2 and TRBJ1-4; no firm D call. CDR1 is SGHTA and CDR2 is FQGNSA in the germline V gene. This CDR3 contains 16 residues. Trimming stripped 5 bases from V and 2 bases from J, with 15 bases between. The CDR3 reads CASSPSRHRTNEKLFF. In DNA form, the CDR3 reads TGTGCCAGCAGCCCCTCACGCCACCGTACTAATGAAAAACTGTTTTTT.

As for this clonotype: An end of the junction differs from the germline gene, which may be a read error. The chain couples TRBV18 to TRBJ1-2; 7 bases are shared with TRBD1. Per the germline V gene, CDR1 is KGHSH and CDR2 is LQKENI. The CDR3 has 14 amino acids. The CDR3 here is CAGSTGTALSGYTF. CDR3 coding DNA: TGTGCCGGCTCAACTGGGACAGCTCTATCTGGCTACACCTTC.

This clonotype was found a few times. The gene calls are TRBV30 and TRBJ1-2; 9 bases agree with TRBD1. The germline CDR1 and CDR2 sequences are GTSNPN and SVGIG (reference sequence). This CDR3 is 13 amino acids long. The J segment lost 5 bases and the V segment lost 1 base, leaving 2 bases of the junction unmatched. The CDR3 DNA reads TGTGCCTGGAGTGGGGACAGGGAATATGGCTACACCTTC. It translates to CAWSGDREYGYTF.

This sequence joins TRBV6-6 and TRBJ1-1; the D is unclear. V dropped 0 bases and J dropped 0 bases, with 11 bases sitting between them. The CDR3 sequence is 16 residues long. Germline V gives CDR1 MNHNY, CDR2 SVGAGI (reference sequence). For the CDR3, the DNA is TGTGCCAGCAGTTACTCTGGAGGCGTTATGAACACTGAAGCTTTCTTT. It is translated as CASSYSGGVMNTEAFF.

A few counts support this clonotype. V is TRBV5-6 and J is TRBJ1-1; D is undetermined. The CDR3 extends over 14 amino acids. CDR1 is SGHDT, CDR2 YYEEEE, per germline. Trimming left V 2 bases short and J 7 bases short, with 15 bases between. In nucleotides, the CDR3 is TGTGCCAGCAGCTTATCAACCGGGCAGCTTGAAGCTTTCTTT. Amino acid sequence: CASSLSTGQLEAFF. The complete variable domain, with remaining parts taken from reference TRBV5-6 and TRBJ1-1, reads DAGVTQSPTHLIKTRGQQVTLRCSPKSGHDTVSWYQQALGQGPQFIFQYYEEEERQRGNFPDRFSGHQFPNYSSELNVNALLLGDSALYLCASSLSTGQLEAFFGQGTRLTVV.

The rearrangement uses TRBV24-1 and TRBJ2-1; TRBD2 is a possible D gene (5 bases). Germline V gene sequence: CDR1 KGHDR, CDR2 SFDVKD. This CDR3 is built from 13 residues. V was cut by 9 bases and J by 8 bases, with 16 bases left in between. CDR3 amino acids: CATGSEATDEQFF. CDR3 in DNA: TGTGCCACCGGGAGTGAGGCGACGGATGAGCAGTTCTTC.

The chain combines TRBV27 with TRBJ2-1, with D possibly being TRBD1 (6 bases). Germline lookup yields CDR1 MNHEY and CDR2 SMNVEV (reference sequence). V shed 6 bases and J shed 5 bases, with 14 bases lying between them. The CDR3 loop spans 14 amino acids. CDR3 loop: CASRLGGRDNEQFF. As DNA, the CDR3 is TGTGCCAGCAGGTTAGGGGGACGAGACAATGAGCAGTTCTTC.

This chain connects TRBV28 to TRBJ2-7; D unclear. The CDR3 has 14 residues. V lost 5 bases to trimming and J lost 4 bases, with 15 bases between them. Germline V CDR1 and CDR2: MDHEN, SYDVKM. The CDR3 spells CASSHHGTVYEQYF. Written as DNA, the CDR3 is TGTGCCAGCAGTCACCACGGTACGGTTTACGAGCAGTACTTC.

The chain recombines TRBV5-5 with TRBJ1-2; D unresolved. Per the germline V gene, CDR1 is SGHKS and CDR2 is YYEKEE (reference sequence). This CDR3 is built from 13 residues. The germline V and J ends were trimmed by 6 bases and 4 bases, with 13 bases remaining between them. CDR3 region: CASTNRASYGYTF. The CDR3 nucleotides are TGTGCCAGCACGAATCGAGCTAGCTATGGCTACACCTTC.